This record looks at one T cell receptor (beta chain) sequence and its context. As yet, its antigen is unknown. The record originates from a study of early stage breast cancer tumors. Study-wide findings and caveats: Commonly generated sequences made up most enriched TCRB sequences shared between patients.

Trimming at V came to 6 bases and at J to 7 bases, leaving 3 bases not matched to a gene. Germline CDR1 reads SGDLS; CDR2 reads YYNGEE. The CDR3 has 13 amino acids. Data came from immunoSEQ multiplex PCR; TCRdb stores just in-frame clones and leaves some out. Of tens of thousands of clones listed, 74% are singletons. This TCR was recovered from a person between 60 and 69 years old with breast cancer. Sequencing was performed on blood. The V and J genes are TRBV9 and TRBJ2-7; 14 bases fit TRBD2. The CDR3 reads CASKTSGGVEQYF. The CDR3 region has the DNA TGTGCCAGCAAGACTAGCGGGGGGGTTGAGCAGTACTTC. Full variable domain (rest looked up from reference TRBV9 and TRBJ2-7): DSGVTQTPKHLITATGQRVTLRCSPRSGDLSVYWYQQSLDQGLQFLIQYYNGEERAKGNILERFSAQQFPDLHSELNLSSLELGDSALYFCASKTSGGVEQYFGPGTRLTVT.